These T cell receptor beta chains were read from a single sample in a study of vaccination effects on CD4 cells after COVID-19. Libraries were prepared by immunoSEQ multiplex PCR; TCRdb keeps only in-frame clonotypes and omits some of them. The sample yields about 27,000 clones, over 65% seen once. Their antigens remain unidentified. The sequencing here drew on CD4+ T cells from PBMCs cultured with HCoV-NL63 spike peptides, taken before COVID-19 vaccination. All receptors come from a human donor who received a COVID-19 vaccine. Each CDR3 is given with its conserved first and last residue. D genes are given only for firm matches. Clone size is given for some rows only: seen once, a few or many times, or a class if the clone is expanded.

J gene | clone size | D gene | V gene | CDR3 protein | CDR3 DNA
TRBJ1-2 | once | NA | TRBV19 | CASSIGYGYTF | TGTGCCAGTAGTATAGGATATGGCTACACCTTC
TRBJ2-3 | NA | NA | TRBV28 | CASSSYLKLTYSTDTQYF | TGTGCCAGCAGTTCCTACTTGAAACTAACCTACAGCACAGATACGCAGTATTTT
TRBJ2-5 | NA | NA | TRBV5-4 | CASSLEPDRARETQYF | TGTGCCAGCAGCTTGGAGCCGGACAGAGCGCGAGAGACCCAGTACTTC
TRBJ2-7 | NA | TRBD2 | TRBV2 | CASRGLGFYEQYF | TGTGCCAGCAGGGGACTAGGATTCTACGAGCAGTACTTC
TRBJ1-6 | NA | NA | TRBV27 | CASSFGGDNSPLHF | TGTGCCAGCAGTTTTGGAGGGGATAATTCACCCCTCCACTTT
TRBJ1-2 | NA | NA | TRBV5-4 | CASSLVGRATYGYTF | TGTGCCAGCAGCTTGGTCGGCAGGGCGACCTATGGCTACACCTTC
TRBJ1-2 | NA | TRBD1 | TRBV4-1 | CASSQVPGGDYGYTF | TGCGCCAGCAGCCAAGTCCCAGGGGGGGACTATGGCTACACCTTC
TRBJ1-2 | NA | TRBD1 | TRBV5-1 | CASSFDRGRWSYGYTF | TGCGCCAGCAGCTTCGACAGGGGGCGTTGGAGCTATGGCTACACCTTC
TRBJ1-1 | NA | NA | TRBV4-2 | CASSHETRDTEAFF | TGTGCCAGCAGCCATGAAACAAGGGATACTGAAGCTTTCTTT
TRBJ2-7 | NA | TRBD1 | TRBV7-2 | CATRLDRVGYEQYF | TGTGCCACCAGACTCGACAGGGTCGGCTACGAGCAGTACTTC
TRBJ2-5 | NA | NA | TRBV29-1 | CSVDPQYF | TGCAGCGTTGATCCGCAGTACTTC
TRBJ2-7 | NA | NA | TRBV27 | CASGTGPTYEQYF | TGTGCCAGCGGTACGGGCCCCACCTACGAGCAGTACTTC
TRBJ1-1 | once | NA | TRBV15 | CATSRGPAANTEAFF | TGTGCCACCAGCAGAGGTCCGGCAGCGAACACTGAAGCTTTCTTT
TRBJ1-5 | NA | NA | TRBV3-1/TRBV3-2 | CASSHKTLFNQPQHF | TGTGCCAGCAGCCACAAGACACTTTTCAATCAGCCCCAGCATTTT
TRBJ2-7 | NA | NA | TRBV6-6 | CASSYSGDEQYF | TGTGCCAGCAGTTACTCAGGGGACGAGCAGTACTTC
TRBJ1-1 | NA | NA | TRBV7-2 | CASSLVPRPNTEAFF | TGTGCCAGCAGCTTAGTCCCCAGGCCGAACACTGAAGCTTTCTTT
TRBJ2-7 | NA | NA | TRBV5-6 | CATRSPSSYEQYF | TGTGCCACCAGGTCCCCTAGCTCCTACGAGCAGTACTTC
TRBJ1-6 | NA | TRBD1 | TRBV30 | CAWKITGGGSPLHF | TGTGCCTGGAAAATTACAGGGGGCGGTTCACCCCTCCACTTT
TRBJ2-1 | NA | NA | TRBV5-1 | CASTTAGTRENNEQFF | TGCGCCAGCACGACAGCCGGGACCCGGGAAAACAATGAGCAGTTCTTC
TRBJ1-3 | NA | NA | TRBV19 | CASTTLSGRVTGNTIYF | TGTGCCAGTACCACCCTGTCCGGCAGGGTGACTGGAAACACCATATATTTT
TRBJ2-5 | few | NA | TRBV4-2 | CASSQDYGLPETQYF | TGTGCCAGCAGCCAAGACTATGGGCTACCCGAGACCCAGTACTTC
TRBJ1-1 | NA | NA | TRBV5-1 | CASSLGRTEAFF | TGCGCCAGCAGCTTGGGTCGCACTGAAGCTTTCTTT
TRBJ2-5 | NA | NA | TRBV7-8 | CASSPPTGKETQYF | TGTGCCAGCAGCCCACCGACCGGGAAAGAGACCCAGTACTTC
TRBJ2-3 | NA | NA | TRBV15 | CATSRAQDTQYF | TGTGCCACCAGCAGAGCCCAGGATACGCAGTATTTT
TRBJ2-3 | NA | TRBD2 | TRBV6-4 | CASSVAGADTQYF | TGTGCCAGCAGTGTGGCGGGAGCAGATACGCAGTATTTT
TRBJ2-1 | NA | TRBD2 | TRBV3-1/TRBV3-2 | CASSRTSGGGNEQFF | TGTGCCAGCAGCCGAACTAGCGGGGGGGGGAATGAGCAGTTCTTC
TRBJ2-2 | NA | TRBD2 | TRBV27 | CASRRTSGMTNTGELFF | TGTGCCAGCAGACGAACTAGCGGGATGACTAACACCGGGGAGCTGTTTTTT
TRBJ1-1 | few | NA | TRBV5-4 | CASSLVGENTEAFF | TGTGCCAGCAGCTTGGTAGGGGAGAACACTGAAGCTTTCTTT
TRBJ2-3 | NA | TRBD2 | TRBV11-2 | CASSTLAGWSDTQYF | TGTGCCAGCAGTACACTAGCGGGATGGTCTGATACGCAGTATTTT